Listed here are 20 T cell receptor beta chains from one sample, sequenced in a study of T-cell memory formation after mild COVID-19. TCRdb fed the 5' RACE reads into MiXCR, producing one record per CDR3 protein. The table includes over 500,000 distinct CDR3 sequences, around 15% detected once. The sequenced sample consisted of PBMCs or a T cell subset sorted from them (not recorded which). These receptors came from an adult woman who had mild COVID-19 (a few samples of this study predate the infection). Cell type and time point are not known.

The rearrangement uses TRBV6-1 and TRBJ1-2, with 8 bases aligning to TRBD1. V gave up 9 bases and J gave up 4 bases; unmatched junction bases: 7. Germline V gene lookup returns CDR1 MNHNS and CDR2 SASEGT. The CDR3 length is 13 residues. The chain's CDR3 is CASTTGVSYGYTF. CDR3 nucleotide sequence: TGTGCCAGTACGACAGGGGTTTCCTATGGCTACACCTTC.

This rearrangement joins TRBV19 to TRBJ2-6, with 7 bases matching TRBD1. Germline V gene lookup returns CDR1 LNHDA and CDR2 SQIVND (reference sequence). The junction had 6 bases not matched to a gene; V was cut back by 3 bases and J by 4 bases. CDR3 length: 16 residues. The CDR3 DNA is TGTGCCAGTAGTATCTCCAGGGGGAGAGGGGCCAACGTCCTGACTTTC. Translation: CASSISRGRGANVLTF.

This clonotype was picked up a small number of times. The chain combines TRBV7-6 with TRBJ2-7, with 7 bases matching TRBD1. After removal of 0 bases from V and 1 base from J, the junction contained 9 bases not matched to a gene. CDR1 and CDR2 (germline): SGHVS, FNYEAQ. The CDR3 covers 17 residues. The CDR3 DNA reads as TGTGCCAGCAGCTTAGCAGGATCGACAGGGATATCCTACGAGCAGTACTTC. Encoded protein: CASSLAGSTGISYEQYF.

This clonotype was recorded a few times. V usage is TRBV6-6 and J usage is TRBJ2-5; 8 positions agree with TRBD1. The trim removed 3 bases at V and 3 bases at J, leaving 12 bases unmatched. Per the germline V gene, CDR1 is MNHNY and CDR2 is SVGAGI (reference sequence). There are 17 residues in the CDR3. The CDR3 is CASSYLSGGAKKETQYF. CDR3 bases: TGTGCCAGCAGTTATCTCTCAGGGGGCGCGAAAAAAGAGACCCAGTACTTC.

The J gene is TRBJ2-1, the V gene TRBV13; 9 positions match TRBD2. This CDR3 region has 18 residues. The V gene's germline CDR1 is PRHDT and CDR2 FYEKMQ (reference sequence). With 2 bases clipped from V and 0 bases from J, the junction kept 8 bases outside the gene matches. In DNA form, the CDR3 reads TGTGCCAGCAGCTTATTTGGTAGCGGGGGCAGCTCCTACAATGAGCAGTTCTTC. This gives the protein CASSLFGSGGSSYNEQFF.

This clonotype has just a few counts. The genes are TRBV24-1 and TRBJ2-7, with 8 bases lining up with TRBD2. Trimming cost V 4 bases and J 0 bases; bases outside gene matches: 4. The length of the CDR3 is 15 residues. Germline-derived CDR1 and CDR2 are KGHDR and SFDVKD. The CDR3 DNA follows: TGTGCCACCAGTGACCCCACTAGCGGCTCCTACGAGCAGTACTTC. As protein: CATSDPTSGSYEQYF.

This clonotype was recorded a few times. The V call is TRBV24-1, the J call TRBJ2-5; D unresolved. The CDR3 runs 12 residues. The V gene lost 5 bases and the J gene lost 7 bases, with 10 bases spanning the gap. The germline V gene has CDR1 KGHDR and CDR2 SFDVKD. CDR3 DNA: TGTGCCACCAGTGGGGGTCGAGGGACCCAGTACTTC. Residues: CATSGGRGTQYF.

The sample holds a few counts of this clonotype. This sequence joins TRBV12-3 or TRBV12-4 and TRBJ1-2; 7 bases fit TRBD1. With 1 base clipped from V and 3 bases from J, the junction kept 2 bases outside the gene matches. The CDR3 spans 14 residues. The CDR3, as DNA: TGTGCCAGCAGTTTAGGGGACAGATACTATGGCTACACCTTC. Amino acid sequence: CASSLGDRYYGYTF.

The genes are TRBV29-1 and TRBJ2-5, with a weak D call TRBD2 (6 bases). CDR3 length: 12 residues. The V end lost 7 bases, the J end lost 3 bases, and 12 bases lay between the germline ends. Germline V gene sequence: CDR1 SQVTM, CDR2 ANQGSEA. In nucleotides, the CDR3 is TGCAGCGGACGAAGACTAGAAGAGACCCAGTACTTC. Protein product: CSGRRLEETQYF.

The chain uses TRBV7-2 and TRBJ2-3; D not certain. Between the trimmed V and J ends, which lost 7 bases and 0 bases, there was a span of 17 bases. The CDR3 runs to 16 residues. From germline, CDR1 is SGHTA and CDR2 FQGNSA. CDR3 nucleotide sequence: TGTGCCAGCAACTCATTCTCGAGACTTAGCACAGATACGCAGTATTTT. This codes for CASNSFSRLSTDTQYF.

V usage is TRBV6-5 and J usage is TRBJ2-1; 7 bases agree with TRBD2. The CDR3 consists of 15 residues. Germline V gene sequence: CDR1 MNHEY, CDR2 SVGAGI. The V gene end was trimmed by 0 bases and the J gene end by 5 bases; junction bases not matched to a gene: 4. CDR3 region: CASSYSGGPDNEQFF. The CDR3 DNA reads as TGTGCCAGCAGTTACTCGGGAGGGCCTGACAATGAGCAGTTCTTC.

This clonotype occurred a few times. V is TRBV6-6 and J is TRBJ2-1; the match to TRBD2 covers 12 bases. V shed 2 bases and J 6 bases; nucleotides not matched to a gene: 8. The CDR3 spans 17 residues. Germline CDR1 and CDR2: MNHNY and SVGAGI (reference sequence). CDR3 region: CASSYPTSGGLANEQFF. For the CDR3, the DNA is TGTGCCAGCAGTTACCCGACTAGCGGGGGCCTCGCCAATGAGCAGTTCTTC.

The V call is TRBV7-2, the J call TRBJ2-1, with 9 nucleotides matching TRBD2. Germline V CDR1 and CDR2: SGHTA, FQGNSA. J was trimmed by 12 bases and V by 5 bases; bases with no gene match: 11. This CDR3 region has 14 residues. The CDR3 DNA reads as TGTGCCAGCAGCCCAGACGGTAGCGGGAGCGCGCAGTTCTTC. It codes for CASSPDGSGSAQFF.

The chain links TRBV20-1 to TRBJ2-1; D is perhaps TRBD1 (5 bases). Germline loops: CDR1 DFQATT, CDR2 SNEGSKA (reference sequence). The CDR3 is 12 residues long. V lost 3 bases and J lost 8, with 11 bases in between. The DNA for the CDR3 is TGCAGTGCTAGTAGGGGATTGGATGAGCAGTTCTTC. It is translated as CSASRGLDEQFF.

The rearrangement joins TRBV3-1 to TRBJ1-2, with a tentative D call TRBD1 (5 bases). V lost 1 base and J 2 bases, leaving 11 bases between the germline ends. Looked up from germline, CDR1 is LGHDT and CDR2 is YNNKEL (reference sequence). The CDR3 spans 15 residues. This chain's CDR3 is CASSQVVSGNYGYTF. The CDR3 DNA sequence: TGTGCCAGCAGCCAAGTAGTCTCAGGGAACTATGGCTACACCTTC.

V usage is TRBV12-3 or TRBV12-4 and J usage is TRBJ2-1; D gene unclear. V lost 1 base, J lost 3 bases, and 19 bases lay in between. There are 18 residues in the CDR3. The CDR3 spells CASSLVDPTENDYNEQFF. The CDR3 DNA reads TGTGCCAGCAGTTTAGTAGACCCAACAGAGAACGACTACAATGAGCAGTTCTTC.

The chain carries TRBV20-1 and TRBJ1-1; D call uncertain. The germline gives CDR1 DFQATT, CDR2 SNEGSKA (reference sequence). CDR3 length: 13 residues. With 2 bases removed from V and 4 bases from J, the gap between germline ends came to 11 bases. CDR3 amino acids: CSARTPWGTEAFF. Written as DNA, the CDR3 is TGCAGTGCTAGAACCCCATGGGGCACTGAAGCTTTCTTT.

This clonotype turned up a few times. The chain employs TRBV24-1 and TRBJ1-1; D is uncertain. Germline loops: CDR1 KGHDR, CDR2 SFDVKD. The CDR3 sequence is 13 residues long. V was shortened by 3 bases and J by 1 base, with 5 bases between the two germline ends. For the CDR3, the DNA is TGTGCCACCAGTGATGCGGGGAACACTGAAGCTTTCTTT. This codes for CATSDAGNTEAFF.

The J gene is TRBJ2-7, the V gene TRBV4-1; tentatively, D is TRBD1 (6 bases). Per germline, CDR1 MGHRA and CDR2 YSYEKL. V lost 4 bases, J lost 5 bases, and 15 bases lay in between. The CDR3 consists of 14 residues. CDR3 region: CASSPVQGRDEQYF. As DNA, the CDR3 is TGCGCCAGCAGCCCCGTACAGGGCCGGGACGAGCAGTACTTC.

The sample holds a few counts of this clonotype. The chain links TRBV6-5 to TRBJ2-6, with D possibly TRBD2 on 6 matching bases. The CDR3 spans 15 residues. V lost 7 bases, J lost 2 bases, and 12 bases lay in between. The germline V gene encodes CDR1 MNHEY and CDR2 SVGAGI. The DNA of the CDR3 is TGTGCCAGCAAAAAAGGGGAGGCTGGGGCCAACGTCCTGACTTTC. Its protein is CASKKGEAGANVLTF.